The clone carrying this T cell receptor (beta chain) was seen a handful of times. Its antigen remains unidentified. These data come from a study of T-cell memory formation after mild COVID-19. It was 5'RACE with constant-segment primers that produced the TCR alpha and TCR beta cDNA libraries, which carried sample barcodes and UMIs. TCRdb reprocessed the 5' RACE reads with MiXCR, giving one entry per CDR3 protein. Among roughly 130,000 distinct CDR3 sequences listed, about 15% were seen once. The study, taken as a whole, reports: Several responding clones turned up in pre-infection memory, indicating that cross-reactive memory may have taken part. Clones that shrank (day 15 to 85) were balanced CD4/CD8, whereas later expanders leaned CD4+.

V was cut by 4 bases and J by 3 bases, with 11 bases left in between. CDR3 length: 14 residues. Per the germline V gene, CDR1 is SGHRS and CDR2 is YFSETQ. This receptor was identified in a man aged 18 to 29 who had mild COVID-19 (a few samples of this study predate the infection). Cell type and time point are not known. The sequenced sample consisted of PBMCs or a T cell subset sorted from them (not recorded which). This rearrangement joins TRBV5-1 to TRBJ2-1; TRBD1 might be the D (6 bases). CDR3 nucleotides: TGCGCCAGCAGCGCAGGGGAGCACTACAATGAGCAGTTCTTC. It translates to CASSAGEHYNEQFF.